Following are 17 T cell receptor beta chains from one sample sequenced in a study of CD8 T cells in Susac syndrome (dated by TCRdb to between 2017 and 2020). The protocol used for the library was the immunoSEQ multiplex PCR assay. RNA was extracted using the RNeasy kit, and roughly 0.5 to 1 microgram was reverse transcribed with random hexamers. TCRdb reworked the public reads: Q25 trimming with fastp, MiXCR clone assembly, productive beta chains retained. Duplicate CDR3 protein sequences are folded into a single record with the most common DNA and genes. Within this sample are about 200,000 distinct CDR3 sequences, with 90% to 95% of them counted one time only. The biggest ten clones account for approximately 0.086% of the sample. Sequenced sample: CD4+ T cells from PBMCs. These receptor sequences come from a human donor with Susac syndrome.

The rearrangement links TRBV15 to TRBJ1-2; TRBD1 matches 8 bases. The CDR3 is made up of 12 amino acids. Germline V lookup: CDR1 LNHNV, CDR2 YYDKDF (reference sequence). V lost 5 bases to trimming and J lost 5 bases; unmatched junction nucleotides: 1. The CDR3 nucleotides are TGTGCCACCAGCGACAGGGGTTATGGCTACACCTTC. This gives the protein CATSDRGYGYTF.

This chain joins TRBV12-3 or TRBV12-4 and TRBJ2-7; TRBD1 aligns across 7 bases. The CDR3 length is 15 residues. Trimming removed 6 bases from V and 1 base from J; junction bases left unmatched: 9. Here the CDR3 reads CASSREEDRSYEQYF. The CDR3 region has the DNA TGTGCCAGCAGCCGGGAAGAGGACAGGTCCTACGAGCAGTACTTC.

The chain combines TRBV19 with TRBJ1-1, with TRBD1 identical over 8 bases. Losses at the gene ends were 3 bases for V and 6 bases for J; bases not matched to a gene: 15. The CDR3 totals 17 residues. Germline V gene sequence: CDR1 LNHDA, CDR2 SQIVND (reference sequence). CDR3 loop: CASSIPPRQGRHSEAFF. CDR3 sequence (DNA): TGTGCCAGTAGTATTCCCCCCCGACAGGGGAGGCACTCTGAAGCTTTCTTT.

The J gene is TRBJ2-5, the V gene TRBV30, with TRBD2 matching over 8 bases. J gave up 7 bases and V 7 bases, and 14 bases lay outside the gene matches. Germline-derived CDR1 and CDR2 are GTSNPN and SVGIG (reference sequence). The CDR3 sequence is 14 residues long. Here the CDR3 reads CAYEPGGTRGTQYF. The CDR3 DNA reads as TGTGCCTACGAACCGGGGGGGACCCGGGGGACCCAGTACTTC.

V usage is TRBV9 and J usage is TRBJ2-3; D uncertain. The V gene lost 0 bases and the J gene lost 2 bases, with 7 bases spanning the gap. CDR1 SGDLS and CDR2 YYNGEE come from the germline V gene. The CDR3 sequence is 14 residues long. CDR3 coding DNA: TGTGCCAGCAGCGTAGGGACCTACACAGATACGCAGTATTTT. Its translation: CASSVGTYTDTQYF.

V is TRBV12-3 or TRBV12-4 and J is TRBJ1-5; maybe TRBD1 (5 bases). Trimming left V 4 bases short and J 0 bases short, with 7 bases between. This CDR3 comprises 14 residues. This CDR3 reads CASSSGSSNQPQHF. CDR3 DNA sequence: TGTGCCAGCAGTTCAGGGTCTAGCAATCAGCCCCAGCATTTT.

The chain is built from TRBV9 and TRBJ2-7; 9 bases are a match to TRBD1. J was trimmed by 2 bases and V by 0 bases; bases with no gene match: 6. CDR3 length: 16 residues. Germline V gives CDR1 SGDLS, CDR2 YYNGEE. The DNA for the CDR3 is TGTGCCAGCAGCGTAGGCGGACAGGGGCCGACCTACGAGCAGTACTTC. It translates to CASSVGGQGPTYEQYF.

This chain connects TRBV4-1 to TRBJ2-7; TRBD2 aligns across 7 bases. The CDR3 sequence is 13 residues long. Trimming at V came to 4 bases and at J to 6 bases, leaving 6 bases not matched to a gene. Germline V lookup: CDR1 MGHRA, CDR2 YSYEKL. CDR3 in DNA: TGCGCCAGCAGCCGACCTAGCGGCATCGAGCAGTACTTC. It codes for CASSRPSGIEQYF.

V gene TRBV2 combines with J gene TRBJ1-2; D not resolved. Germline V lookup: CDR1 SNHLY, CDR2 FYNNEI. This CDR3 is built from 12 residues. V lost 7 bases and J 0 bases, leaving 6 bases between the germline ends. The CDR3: CASNLANYGYTF. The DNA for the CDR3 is TGTGCCAGCAACCTAGCTAACTATGGCTACACCTTC.

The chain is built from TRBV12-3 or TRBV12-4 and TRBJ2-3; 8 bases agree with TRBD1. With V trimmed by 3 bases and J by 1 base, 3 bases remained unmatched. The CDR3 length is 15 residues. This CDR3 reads CASSLGQEGTDTQYF. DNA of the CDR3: TGTGCCAGCAGTTTGGGACAGGAGGGCACAGATACGCAGTATTTT.

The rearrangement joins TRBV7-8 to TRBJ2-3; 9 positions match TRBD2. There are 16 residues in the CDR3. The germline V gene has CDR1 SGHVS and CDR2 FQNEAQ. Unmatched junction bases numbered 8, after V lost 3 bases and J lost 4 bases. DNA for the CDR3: TGTGCCAGCAGCTTTTTCCAGCGGGGGGCATCAGATACGCAGTATTTT. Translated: CASSFFQRGASDTQYF.

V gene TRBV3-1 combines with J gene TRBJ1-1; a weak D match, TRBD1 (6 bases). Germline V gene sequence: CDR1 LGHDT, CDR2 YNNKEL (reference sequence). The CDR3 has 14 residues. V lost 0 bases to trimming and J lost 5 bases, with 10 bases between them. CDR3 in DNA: TGTGCCAGCAGCCAAGAGGGGGCGCGAACTGAAGCTTTCTTT. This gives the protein CASSQEGARTEAFF.

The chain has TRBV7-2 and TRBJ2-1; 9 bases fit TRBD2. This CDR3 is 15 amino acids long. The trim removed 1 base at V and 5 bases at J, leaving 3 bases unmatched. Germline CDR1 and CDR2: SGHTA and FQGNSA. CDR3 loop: CASSLEAGGHNEQFF. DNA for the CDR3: TGTGCCAGCAGCTTAGAAGCGGGGGGCCACAATGAGCAGTTCTTC. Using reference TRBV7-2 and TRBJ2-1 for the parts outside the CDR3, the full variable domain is GAGVSQSPSNKVTEKGKDVELRCDPISGHTALYWYRQSLGQGLEFLIYFQGNSAPDKSGLPSDRFSAERTGGSVSTLTIQRTQQEDSAVYLCASSLEAGGHNEQFFGPGTRLTVL.

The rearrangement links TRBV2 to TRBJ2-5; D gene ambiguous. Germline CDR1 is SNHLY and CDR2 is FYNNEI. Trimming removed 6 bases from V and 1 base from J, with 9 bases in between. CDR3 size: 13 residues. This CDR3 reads CASRAIVQETQYF. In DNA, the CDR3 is TGTGCCAGCAGGGCTATTGTCCAAGAGACCCAGTACTTC. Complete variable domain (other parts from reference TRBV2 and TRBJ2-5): EPEVTQTPSHQVTQMGQEVILRCVPISNHLYFYWYRQILGQKVEFLVSFYNNEISEKSEIFDDQFSVERPDGSNFTLKIRSTKLEDSAMYFCASRAIVQETQYFGPGTRLLVL.

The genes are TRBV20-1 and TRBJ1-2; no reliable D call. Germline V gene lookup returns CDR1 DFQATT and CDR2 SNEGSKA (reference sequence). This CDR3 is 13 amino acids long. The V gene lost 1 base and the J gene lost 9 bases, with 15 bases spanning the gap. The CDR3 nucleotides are TGCAGTGCTAGAGTTGGCAGTAGTGATCGCTACACCTTC. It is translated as CSARVGSSDRYTF.

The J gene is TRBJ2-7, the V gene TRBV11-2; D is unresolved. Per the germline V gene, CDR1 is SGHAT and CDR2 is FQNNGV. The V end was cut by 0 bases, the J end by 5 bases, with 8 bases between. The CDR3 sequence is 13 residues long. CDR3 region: CASSLEEGHEQYF. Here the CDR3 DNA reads TGTGCCAGCAGCTTAGAAGAAGGGCACGAGCAGTACTTC.

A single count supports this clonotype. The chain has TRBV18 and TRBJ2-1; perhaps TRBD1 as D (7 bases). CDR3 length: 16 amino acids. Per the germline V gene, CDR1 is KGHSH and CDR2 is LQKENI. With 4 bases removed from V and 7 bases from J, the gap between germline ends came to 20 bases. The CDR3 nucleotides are TGTGCCAGCTCACGAAGGGGCAGGGGGGTCACGAATGAGCAGTTCTTC. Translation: CASSRRGRGVTNEQFF.